This TCR beta chain was recovered during a study of blood T cell repertoires in COVID-19. This CDR3 region has 14 residues. The V gene end was trimmed by 0 bases and the J gene end by 8 bases; junction bases not matched to a gene: 6. Per germline, CDR1 GTSNPN and CDR2 SVGIG (reference sequence). Here immunoSEQ multiplex PCR was the method, and the copy in TCRdb shows in-frame clones only, minus some. The sample consists of 150,000 to 200,000 clones, about 91% of them appearing once. This receptor was obtained from a woman under 30 who had recovered from COVID-19. Sequenced: PBMCs or T cells enriched from blood (not recorded which). The V gene is TRBV30, the J gene TRBJ1-2; the match to TRBD1 covers 10 bases. CDR3 in DNA: TGTGCCTGGAGTGTGACAGGGGGCGCGATAGGCTACACCTTC. As protein: CAWSVTGGAIGYTF.